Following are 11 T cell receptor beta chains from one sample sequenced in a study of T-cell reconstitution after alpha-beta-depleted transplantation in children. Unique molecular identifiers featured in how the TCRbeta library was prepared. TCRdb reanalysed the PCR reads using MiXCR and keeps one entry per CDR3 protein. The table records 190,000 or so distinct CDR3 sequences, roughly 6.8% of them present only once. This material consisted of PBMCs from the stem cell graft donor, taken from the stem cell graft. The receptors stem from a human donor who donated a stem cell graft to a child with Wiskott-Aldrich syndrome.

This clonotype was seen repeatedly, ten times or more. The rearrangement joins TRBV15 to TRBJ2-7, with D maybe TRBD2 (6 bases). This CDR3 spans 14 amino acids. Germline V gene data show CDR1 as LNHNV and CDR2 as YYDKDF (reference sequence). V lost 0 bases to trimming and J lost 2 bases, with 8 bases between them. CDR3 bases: TGTGCCACCAGCAGAGACGCGGGGACCTACGAGCAGTACTTC. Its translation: CATSRDAGTYEQYF.

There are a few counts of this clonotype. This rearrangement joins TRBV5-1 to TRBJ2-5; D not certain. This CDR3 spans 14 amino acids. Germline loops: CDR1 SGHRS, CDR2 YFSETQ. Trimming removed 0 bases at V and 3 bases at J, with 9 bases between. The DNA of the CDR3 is TGCGCCAGCAGCTTGGGGGCAGCTGAAGAGACCCAGTACTTC. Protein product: CASSLGAAEETQYF.

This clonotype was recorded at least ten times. CDR3 bases: TGTGCCAGCAGCTTAGGCGGAATCGGAAACACCATATATTTT. Translating it yields CASSLGGIGNTIYF. V gene TRBV7-2 combines with J gene TRBJ1-3; D is undetermined. CDR1 is SGHTA, CDR2 FQGNSA, per germline. This CDR3 region has 14 residues. The V gene lost 1 base and the J gene lost 4 bases, with 8 bases spanning the gap.

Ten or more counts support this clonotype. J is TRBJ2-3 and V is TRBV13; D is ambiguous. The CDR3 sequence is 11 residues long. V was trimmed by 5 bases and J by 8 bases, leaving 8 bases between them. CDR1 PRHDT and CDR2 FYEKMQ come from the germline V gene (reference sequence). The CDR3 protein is CASSRLGTQYF. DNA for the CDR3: TGTGCCAGCAGCCGTTTGGGTACGCAGTATTTT.

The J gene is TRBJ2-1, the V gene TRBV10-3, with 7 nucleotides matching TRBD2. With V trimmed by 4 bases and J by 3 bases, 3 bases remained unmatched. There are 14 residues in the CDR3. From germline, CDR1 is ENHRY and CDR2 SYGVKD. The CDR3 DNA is TGTGCCATCAGTGGGGGAGGGAGCTACAATGAGCAGTTCTTC. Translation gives CAISGGGSYNEQFF.

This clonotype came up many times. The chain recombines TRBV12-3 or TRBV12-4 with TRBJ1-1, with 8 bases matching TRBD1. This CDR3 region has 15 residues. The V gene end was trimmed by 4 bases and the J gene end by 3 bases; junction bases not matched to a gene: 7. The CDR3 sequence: CASSYLPTGDTEAFF. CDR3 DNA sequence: TGTGCCAGCAGTTATCTTCCGACAGGGGACACTGAAGCTTTCTTT.

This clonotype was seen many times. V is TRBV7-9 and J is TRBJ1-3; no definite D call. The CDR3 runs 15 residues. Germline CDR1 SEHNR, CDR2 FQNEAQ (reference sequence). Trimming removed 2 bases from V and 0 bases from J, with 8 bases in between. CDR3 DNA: TGTGCCAGCAGCTTAACAGCTAACTCTGGAAACACCATATATTTT. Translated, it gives CASSLTANSGNTIYF.

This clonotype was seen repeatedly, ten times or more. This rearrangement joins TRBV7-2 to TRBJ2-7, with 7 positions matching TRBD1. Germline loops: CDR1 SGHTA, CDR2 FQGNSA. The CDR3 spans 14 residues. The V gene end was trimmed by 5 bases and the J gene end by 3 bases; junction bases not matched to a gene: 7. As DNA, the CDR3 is TGTGCCAGCAGCCCCTGGGGACAGAACTACGAGCAGTACTTC. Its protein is CASSPWGQNYEQYF. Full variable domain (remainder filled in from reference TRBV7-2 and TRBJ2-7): GAGVSQSPSNKVTEKGKDVELRCDPISGHTALYWYRQSLGQGLEFLIYFQGNSAPDKSGLPSDRFSAERTGGSVSTLTIQRTQQEDSAVYLCASSPWGQNYEQYFGPGTRLTVT.

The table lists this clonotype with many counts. The DNA of the CDR3 is TGTGCCAGCTCAGGTATAGGACCTACGGAGCAGTACTTC. Its translation: CASSGIGPTEQYF. This chain connects TRBV18 to TRBJ2-7; the D is unclear. The V end was cut by 5 bases, the J end by 7 bases, with 15 bases between. The germline CDR1 and CDR2 sequences are KGHSH and LQKENI. The length of the CDR3 is 13 residues.

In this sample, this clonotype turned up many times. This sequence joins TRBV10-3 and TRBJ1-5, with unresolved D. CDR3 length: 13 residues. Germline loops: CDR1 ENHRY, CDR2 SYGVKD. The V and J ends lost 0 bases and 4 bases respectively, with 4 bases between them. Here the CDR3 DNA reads TGTGCCATCAGTGAGTCAAGTAATCAGCCCCAGCATTTT. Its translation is CAISESSNQPQHF.

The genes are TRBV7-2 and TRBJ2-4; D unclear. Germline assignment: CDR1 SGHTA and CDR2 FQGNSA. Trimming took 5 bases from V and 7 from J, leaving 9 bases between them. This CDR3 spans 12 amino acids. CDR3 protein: CASSPLANIQYF. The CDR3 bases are TGTGCCAGCAGCCCTCTGGCCAACATTCAGTACTTC.